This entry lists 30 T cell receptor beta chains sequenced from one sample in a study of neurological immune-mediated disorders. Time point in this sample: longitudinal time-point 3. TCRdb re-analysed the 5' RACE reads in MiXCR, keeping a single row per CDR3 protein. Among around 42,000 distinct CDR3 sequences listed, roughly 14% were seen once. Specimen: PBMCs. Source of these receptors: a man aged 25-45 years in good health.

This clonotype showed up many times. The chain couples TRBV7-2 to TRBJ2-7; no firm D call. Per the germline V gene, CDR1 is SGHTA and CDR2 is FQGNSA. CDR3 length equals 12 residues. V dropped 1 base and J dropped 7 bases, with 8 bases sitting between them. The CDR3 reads CASSLDLVEQYF. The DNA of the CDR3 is TGTGCCAGCAGCTTAGATCTAGTAGAGCAGTACTTC.

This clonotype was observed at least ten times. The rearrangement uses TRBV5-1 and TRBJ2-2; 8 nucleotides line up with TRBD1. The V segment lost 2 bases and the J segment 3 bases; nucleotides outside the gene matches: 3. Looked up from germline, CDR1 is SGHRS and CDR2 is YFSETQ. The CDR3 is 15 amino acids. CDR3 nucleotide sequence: TGCGCCAGCAGCTTCCAGGGGGCCTACACCGGGGAGCTGTTTTTT. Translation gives CASSFQGAYTGELFF.

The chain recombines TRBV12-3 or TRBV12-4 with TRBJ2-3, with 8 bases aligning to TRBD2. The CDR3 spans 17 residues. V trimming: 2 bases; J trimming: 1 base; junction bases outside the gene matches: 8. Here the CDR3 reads CASSLLAGGQGTDTQYF. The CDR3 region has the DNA TGTGCCAGCAGTTTACTGGCGGGAGGTCAGGGCACAGATACGCAGTATTTT.

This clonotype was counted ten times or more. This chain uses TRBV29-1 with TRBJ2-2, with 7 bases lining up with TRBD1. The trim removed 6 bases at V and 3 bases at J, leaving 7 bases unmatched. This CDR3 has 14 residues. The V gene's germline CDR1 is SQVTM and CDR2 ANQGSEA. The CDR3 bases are TGCAGCGTGGCAACAGGGGATTACACCGGGGAGCTGTTTTTT. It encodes CSVATGDYTGELFF.

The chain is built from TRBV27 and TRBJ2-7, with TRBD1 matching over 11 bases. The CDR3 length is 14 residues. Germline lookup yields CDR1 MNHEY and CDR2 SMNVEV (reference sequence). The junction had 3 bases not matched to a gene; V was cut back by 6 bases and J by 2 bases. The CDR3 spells CASRWGQGAYEQYF. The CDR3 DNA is TGTGCCAGCAGGTGGGGACAGGGGGCCTACGAGCAGTACTTC.

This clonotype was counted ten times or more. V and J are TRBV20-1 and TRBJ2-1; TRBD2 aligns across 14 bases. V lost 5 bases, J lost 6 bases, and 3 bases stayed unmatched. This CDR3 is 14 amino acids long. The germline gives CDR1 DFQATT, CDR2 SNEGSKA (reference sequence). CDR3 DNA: TGCAGTGCTGTGGGGACTAGCGGGAGCAATGAGCAGTTCTTC. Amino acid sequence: CSAVGTSGSNEQFF.

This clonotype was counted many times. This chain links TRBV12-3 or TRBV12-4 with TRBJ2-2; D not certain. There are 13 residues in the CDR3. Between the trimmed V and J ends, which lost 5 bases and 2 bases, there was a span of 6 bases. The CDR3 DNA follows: TGTGCCAGCAGTACCACAAACACCGGGGAGCTGTTTTTT. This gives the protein CASSTTNTGELFF.

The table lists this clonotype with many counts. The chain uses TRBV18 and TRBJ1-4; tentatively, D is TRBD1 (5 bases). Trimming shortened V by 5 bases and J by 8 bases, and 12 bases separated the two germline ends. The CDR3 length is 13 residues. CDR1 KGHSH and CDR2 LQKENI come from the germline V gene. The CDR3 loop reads CASSTREGEKLFF. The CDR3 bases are TGTGCCAGCTCAACCCGTGAGGGGGAAAAACTGTTTTTT. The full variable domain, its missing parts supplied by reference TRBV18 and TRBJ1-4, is NAGVMQNPRHLVRRRGQEARLRCSPMKGHSHVYWYRQLPEEGLKFMVYLQKENIIDESGMPKERFSAEFPKEGPSILRIQQVVRGDSAAYFCASSTREGEKLFFGSGTQLSVL.

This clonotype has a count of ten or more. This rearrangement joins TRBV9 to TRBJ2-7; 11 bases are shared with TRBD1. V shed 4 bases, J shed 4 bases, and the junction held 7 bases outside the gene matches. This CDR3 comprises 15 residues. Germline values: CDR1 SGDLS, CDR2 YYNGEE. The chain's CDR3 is CASSLRGTGGYEQYF. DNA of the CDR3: TGTGCCAGCAGCCTAAGGGGGACAGGGGGATACGAGCAGTACTTC.

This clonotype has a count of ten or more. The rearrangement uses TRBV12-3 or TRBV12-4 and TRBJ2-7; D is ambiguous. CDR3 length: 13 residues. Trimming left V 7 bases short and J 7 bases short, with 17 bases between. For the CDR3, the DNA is TGTGCCAGCACCCTAAAAGGCCTCATGGAGCAGTACTTC. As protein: CASTLKGLMEQYF.

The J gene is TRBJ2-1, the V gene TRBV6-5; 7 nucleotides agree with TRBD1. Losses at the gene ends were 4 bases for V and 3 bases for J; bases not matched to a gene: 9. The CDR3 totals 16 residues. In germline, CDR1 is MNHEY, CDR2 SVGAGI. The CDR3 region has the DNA TGTGCCAGCAGTTCTCCACGTGCAGGGGGCTACAATGAGCAGTTCTTC. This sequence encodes CASSSPRAGGYNEQFF.

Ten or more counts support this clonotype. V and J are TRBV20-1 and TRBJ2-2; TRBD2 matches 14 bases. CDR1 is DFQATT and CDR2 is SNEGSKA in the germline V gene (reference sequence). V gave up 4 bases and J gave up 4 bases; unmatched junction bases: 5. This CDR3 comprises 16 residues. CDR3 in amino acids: CSATGLAGVITGELFF. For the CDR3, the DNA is TGCAGTGCTACGGGACTAGCGGGGGTTATCACCGGGGAGCTGTTTTTT.

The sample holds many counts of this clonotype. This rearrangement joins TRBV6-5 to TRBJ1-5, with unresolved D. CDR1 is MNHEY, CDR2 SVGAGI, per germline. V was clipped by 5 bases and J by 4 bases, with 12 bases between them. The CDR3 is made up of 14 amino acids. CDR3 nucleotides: TGTGCCAGCAGTAAACGGGTGGGAAATCAGCCCCAGCATTTT. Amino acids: CASSKRVGNQPQHF.

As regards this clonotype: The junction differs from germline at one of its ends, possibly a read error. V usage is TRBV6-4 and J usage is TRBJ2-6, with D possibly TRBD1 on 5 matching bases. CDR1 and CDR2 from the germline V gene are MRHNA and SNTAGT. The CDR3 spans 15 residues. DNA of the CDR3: TGTGCCAGCAGTGACGTGAGCCGTGGGGCCAATGTCCTGACTTTC. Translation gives CASSDVSRGANVLTF.

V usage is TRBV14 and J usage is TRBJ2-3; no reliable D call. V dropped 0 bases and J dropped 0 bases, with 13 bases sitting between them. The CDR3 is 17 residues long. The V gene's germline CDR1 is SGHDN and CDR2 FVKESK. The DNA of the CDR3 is TGTGCCAGCAGCCAAGATTCGGCAGCCTCTAGCACAGATACGCAGTATTTT. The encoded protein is CASSQDSAASSTDTQYF.

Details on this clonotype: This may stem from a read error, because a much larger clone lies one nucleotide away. As DNA, the CDR3 is TGCAGTGCTAGAGATCCAGGGAATCATCCCCAGCATTTT. Its translation is CSARDPGNHPQHF. This chain uses TRBV20-1 with TRBJ1-5; D may be TRBD1 (5 bases). Germline-derived CDR1 and CDR2 are DFQATT and SNEGSKA (reference sequence). There are 13 residues in the CDR3.

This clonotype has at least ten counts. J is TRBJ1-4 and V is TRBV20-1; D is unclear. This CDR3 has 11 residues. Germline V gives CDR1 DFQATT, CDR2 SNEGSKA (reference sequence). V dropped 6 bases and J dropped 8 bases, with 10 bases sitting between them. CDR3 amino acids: CSADGREKLFF. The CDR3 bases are TGCAGTGCCGACGGCAGGGAAAAACTGTTTTTT.

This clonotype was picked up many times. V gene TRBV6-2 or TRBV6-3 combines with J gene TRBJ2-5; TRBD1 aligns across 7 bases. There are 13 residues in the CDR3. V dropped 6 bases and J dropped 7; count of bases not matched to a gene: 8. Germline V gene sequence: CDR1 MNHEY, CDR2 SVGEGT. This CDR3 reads CASSWDSRGTQYF. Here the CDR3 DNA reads TGTGCCAGCAGCTGGGACAGCCGGGGGACCCAGTACTTC.

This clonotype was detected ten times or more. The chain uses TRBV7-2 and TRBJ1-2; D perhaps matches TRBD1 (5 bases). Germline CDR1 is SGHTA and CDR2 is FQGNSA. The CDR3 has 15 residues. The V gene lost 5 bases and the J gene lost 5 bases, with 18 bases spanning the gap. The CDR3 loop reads CASSQSTVGGYGYTF. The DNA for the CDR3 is TGTGCCAGCAGCCAATCGACAGTCGGGGGGTATGGCTACACCTTC.

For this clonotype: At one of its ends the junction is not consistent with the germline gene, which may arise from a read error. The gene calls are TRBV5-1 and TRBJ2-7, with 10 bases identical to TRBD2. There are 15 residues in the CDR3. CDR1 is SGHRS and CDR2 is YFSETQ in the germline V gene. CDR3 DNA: TGCGCTAGCAGCTTACTAGCGGGACTGAGCTACGAGCAGTACTTC. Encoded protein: CASSLLAGLSYEQYF.

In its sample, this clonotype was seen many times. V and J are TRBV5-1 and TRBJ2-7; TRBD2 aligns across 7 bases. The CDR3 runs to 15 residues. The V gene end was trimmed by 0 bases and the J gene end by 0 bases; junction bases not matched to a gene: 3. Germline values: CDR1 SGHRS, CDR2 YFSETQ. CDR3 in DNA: TGCGCCAGCAGCTTGGGCGGGGGTGGCTCCTACGAGCAGTACTTC. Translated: CASSLGGGGSYEQYF. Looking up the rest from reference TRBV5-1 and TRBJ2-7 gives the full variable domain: KAGVTQTPRYLIKTRGQQVTLSCSPISGHRSVSWYQQTPGQGLQFLFEYFSETQRNKGNFPGRFSGRQFSNSRSEMNVSTLELGDSALYLCASSLGGGGSYEQYFGPGTRLTVT.

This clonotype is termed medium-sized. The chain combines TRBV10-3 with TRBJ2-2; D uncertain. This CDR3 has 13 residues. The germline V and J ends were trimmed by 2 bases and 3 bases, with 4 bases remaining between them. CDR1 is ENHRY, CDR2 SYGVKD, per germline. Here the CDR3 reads CAISERDTGELFF. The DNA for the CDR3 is TGTGCCATCAGTGAGCGGGACACCGGGGAGCTGTTTTTT.

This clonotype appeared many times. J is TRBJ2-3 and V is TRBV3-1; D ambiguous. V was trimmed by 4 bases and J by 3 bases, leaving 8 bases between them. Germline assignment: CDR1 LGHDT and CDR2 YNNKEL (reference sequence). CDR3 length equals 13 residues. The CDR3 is CASSPLITDTQYF. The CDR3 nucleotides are TGTGCCAGCAGCCCTTTAATTACAGATACGCAGTATTTT.

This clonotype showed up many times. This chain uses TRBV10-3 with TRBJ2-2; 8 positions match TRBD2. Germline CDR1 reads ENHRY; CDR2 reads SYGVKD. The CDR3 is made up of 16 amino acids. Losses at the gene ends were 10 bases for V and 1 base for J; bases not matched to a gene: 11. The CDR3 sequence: CATQDGSGGNTGELFF. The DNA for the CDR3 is TGTGCCACCCAGGACGGGAGCGGGGGGAACACCGGGGAGCTGTTTTTT.

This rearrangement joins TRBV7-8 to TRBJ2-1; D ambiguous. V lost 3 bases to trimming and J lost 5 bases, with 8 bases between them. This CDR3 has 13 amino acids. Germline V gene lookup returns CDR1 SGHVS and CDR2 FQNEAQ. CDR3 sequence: CASSFQVNNEQFF. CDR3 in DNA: TGTGCCAGCAGCTTTCAGGTGAACAATGAGCAGTTCTTC.

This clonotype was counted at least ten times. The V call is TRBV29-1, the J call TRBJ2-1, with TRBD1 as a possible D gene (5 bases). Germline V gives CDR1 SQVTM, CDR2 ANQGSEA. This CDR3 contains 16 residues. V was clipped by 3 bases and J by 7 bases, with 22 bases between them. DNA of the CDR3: TGCAGCGTTGATAGGAGATCAGGGTCAGTACGAAATGAGCAGTTCTTC. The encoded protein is CSVDRRSGSVRNEQFF.

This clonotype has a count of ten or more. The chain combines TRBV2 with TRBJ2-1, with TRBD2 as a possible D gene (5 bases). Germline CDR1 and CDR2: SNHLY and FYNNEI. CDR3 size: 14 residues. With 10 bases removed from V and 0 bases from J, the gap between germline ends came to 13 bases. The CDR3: CATKELVSYNEQFF. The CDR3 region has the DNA TGTGCCACCAAGGAACTAGTCTCCTACAATGAGCAGTTCTTC.

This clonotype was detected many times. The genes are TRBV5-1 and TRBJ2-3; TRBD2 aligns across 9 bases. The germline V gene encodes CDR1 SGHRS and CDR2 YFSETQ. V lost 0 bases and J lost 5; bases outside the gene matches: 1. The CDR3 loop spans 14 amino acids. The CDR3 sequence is CASSLELAGDTQYF. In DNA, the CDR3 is TGCGCCAGCAGCTTGGAACTAGCGGGAGATACGCAGTATTTT.

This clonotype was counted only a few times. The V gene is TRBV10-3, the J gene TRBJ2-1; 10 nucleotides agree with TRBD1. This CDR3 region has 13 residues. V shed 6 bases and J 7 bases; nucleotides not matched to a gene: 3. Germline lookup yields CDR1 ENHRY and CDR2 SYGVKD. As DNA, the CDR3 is TGTGCCATCAGGTGGGGACAGGGGAATGAGCAGTTCTTC. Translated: CAIRWGQGNEQFF.

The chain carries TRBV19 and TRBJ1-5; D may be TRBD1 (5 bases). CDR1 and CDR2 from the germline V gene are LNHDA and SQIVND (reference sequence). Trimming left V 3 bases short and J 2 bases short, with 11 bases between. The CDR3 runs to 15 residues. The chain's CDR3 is CASSISRGRNQPQHF. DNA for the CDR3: TGTGCCAGTAGTATCAGTAGGGGACGCAATCAGCCCCAGCATTTT.